These 18 T cell receptor beta chains came from one sample sequenced in a study of blood T cell repertoires in COVID-19. Only in-frame clones appear in the TCRdb table, and some are missing; sequencing was by immunoSEQ multiplex PCR. The sample lists 150,000 to 200,000 clones, about 80% seen once, with 8% to 13% in the top ten. The specimen was PBMCs or T cells enriched from blood (not recorded which). These receptors all stem from a middle-aged man who had recovered from COVID-19.

This clone was recorded only once. The V and J genes are TRBV19 and TRBJ1-1; D unresolved. From germline, CDR1 is LNHDA and CDR2 SQIVND (reference sequence). V gave up 3 bases and J gave up 4 bases, with 15 bases separating them. The CDR3 is 15 amino acids. The CDR3 DNA reads TGTGCCAGTAGTATGCGGGCCTTGAAGAGCACTGAAGCTTTCTTT. This gives the protein CASSMRALKSTEAFF.

As concerns this clone: The sample carries other DNA sequences with the same CDR3. V gene TRBV11-2 combines with J gene TRBJ2-7, with 7 bases aligning to TRBD1. This CDR3 has 16 amino acids. Germline CDR1 is SGHAT and CDR2 is FQNNGV. The J segment lost 3 bases and the V segment lost 1 base, leaving 9 bases of the junction unmatched. The CDR3 loop reads CASSLVGGSGGYEQYF. The CDR3 coding sequence is TGTGCCAGCAGCTTAGTCGGAGGCTCAGGGGGCTACGAGCAGTACTTC.

The gene calls are TRBV3-1 (or the pseudogene TRBV3-2) and TRBJ1-2; tentatively, D is TRBD1 (5 bases). This CDR3 comprises 13 residues. Trimming shortened V by 4 bases and J by 4 bases, and 10 bases separated the two germline ends. Germline-derived CDR1 and CDR2 are LGHDT and YNNKEL (reference sequence). CDR3 coding DNA: TGTGCCAGCAGCCGAACAGGACCCTATGGCTACACCTTC. Translation: CASSRTGPYGYTF.

The chain is built from TRBV28 and TRBJ1-1, with TRBD1 identical over 11 bases. The CDR3 sequence is 13 residues long. J gave up 4 bases and V 8 bases, and 3 bases lay outside the gene matches. Germline V CDR1 and CDR2: MDHEN, SYDVKM. CDR3 bases: TGTGCCAGCCAAGGACAGGGGGCCACTGAAGCTTTCTTT. Protein sequence: CASQGQGATEAFF.

In the case of this clone: Within the sample, other DNA sequences also encode this same CDR3. This rearrangement joins TRBV27 to TRBJ1-1, with 11 bases that match TRBD1. The junction had 3 bases not matched to a gene; V was cut back by 5 bases and J by 4 bases. Per the germline V gene, CDR1 is MNHEY and CDR2 is SMNVEV (reference sequence). The CDR3 loop spans 14 amino acids. Here the CDR3 reads CASSPGTGGTEAFF. CDR3 nucleotides: TGTGCCAGCAGTCCTGGGACAGGGGGCACTGAAGCTTTCTTT.

The chain couples TRBV2 to TRBJ2-1; 7 positions agree with TRBD1. The CDR3 extends over 16 amino acids. Germline V gives CDR1 SNHLY, CDR2 FYNNEI. V dropped 7 bases and J dropped 0; count of bases not matched to a gene: 9. DNA for the CDR3: TGTGCCAGCACCCCCGAGTCAGGGGGCTCCTACAATGAGCAGTTCTTC. Protein: CASTPESGGSYNEQFF.

This chain joins TRBV11-2 and TRBJ2-3, with D perhaps TRBD1 (6 bases). This CDR3 has 14 residues. Germline CDR1 SGHAT, CDR2 FQNNGV. Trimming removed 1 base from V and 3 bases from J, with 8 bases in between. In DNA form, the CDR3 reads TGTGCCAGCAGCTTAGGCAGGGGTACAGATACGCAGTATTTT. This translates into CASSLGRGTDTQYF.

This sequence joins TRBV5-1 and TRBJ1-5; D not resolved. The CDR3 spans 15 residues. Looked up from germline, CDR1 is SGHRS and CDR2 is YFSETQ. The V gene lost 3 bases and the J gene lost 3 bases, with 13 bases spanning the gap. The CDR3 reads CASSYGLADNQPQHF. The CDR3 DNA reads TGCGCCAGCAGCTATGGACTGGCGGACAATCAGCCCCAGCATTTT.

V is TRBV3-1 (or the pseudogene TRBV3-2) and J is TRBJ1-4; 7 bases map to TRBD1. V shed 1 base and J 8 bases; nucleotides not matched to a gene: 10. The V gene's germline CDR1 is LGHDT and CDR2 YNNKEL (reference sequence). This CDR3 contains 16 residues. CDR3: CASSQGGGPPREKLFF. CDR3 coding DNA: TGTGCCAGCAGCCAAGGAGGGGGCCCGCCGAGGGAAAAACTGTTTTTT.

This chain uses TRBV29-1 with TRBJ2-2, with TRBD2 identical over 8 bases. This CDR3 is 16 amino acids long. Trimming removed 4 bases from V and 4 bases from J; junction bases left unmatched: 11. Germline V gene lookup returns CDR1 SQVTM and CDR2 ANQGSEA. The CDR3 loop reads CSVVVSGLVSTGELFF. CDR3 in DNA: TGCAGCGTTGTTGTGTCGGGACTAGTAAGCACCGGGGAGCTGTTTTTT.

This chain links TRBV28 with TRBJ2-5; D might be TRBD2 (7 bases). V gave up 4 bases and J gave up 5 bases, with 14 bases separating them. This CDR3 region has 14 residues. In germline, CDR1 is MDHEN, CDR2 SYDVKM. DNA for the CDR3: TGTGCCAGCAGTTCTCGCGGGGGCGCGGAGACCCAGTACTTC. Residues: CASSSRGGAETQYF.

The chain combines TRBV6-6 with TRBJ2-5; D might be TRBD1 (5 bases). CDR1 is MNHNY, CDR2 SVGAGI, per germline (reference sequence). This CDR3 spans 13 amino acids. Trimming removed 10 bases from V and 0 bases from J, with 12 bases in between. CDR3 amino acids: CATLQGYQETQYF. The CDR3 DNA sequence: TGTGCCACCCTCCAGGGCTACCAAGAGACCCAGTACTTC.

CDR3 in DNA: TGTGCCAGCAGCCTGACTAGCGGGGAGACCCAGTACTTC. Its translation is CASSLTSGETQYF. The chain is built from TRBV28 and TRBJ2-5; 10 nucleotides align to TRBD2. In germline, CDR1 is MDHEN, CDR2 SYDVKM. With V trimmed by 6 bases and J by 5 bases, 3 bases remained unmatched. The length of the CDR3 is 13 residues.

The chain joins TRBV11-2 to TRBJ2-2, with D possibly TRBD2 on 5 matching bases. Trimming cost V 5 bases and J 1 base, with 11 bases left between them. CDR1 and CDR2 (germline): SGHAT, FQNNGV. CDR3 length equals 15 residues. In nucleotides, the CDR3 is TGTGCCAGCAGCGCGAGGGCGGTGAACACCGGGGAGCTGTTTTTT. Translated, it gives CASSARAVNTGELFF.

V gene TRBV5-6 combines with J gene TRBJ2-3; tentative D call: TRBD2 (6 bases). CDR3 length equals 15 residues. Looked up from germline, CDR1 is SGHDT and CDR2 is YYEEEE. The V end lost 1 base, the J end lost 0 bases, and 9 bases lay between the germline ends. This CDR3 is CASSLMAGSTDTQYF. The CDR3 nucleotides read TGTGCCAGCAGCTTGATGGCGGGGAGCACAGATACGCAGTATTTT.

V and J are TRBV27 and TRBJ2-1; 10 positions match TRBD2. There are 16 residues in the CDR3. The germline CDR1 and CDR2 sequences are MNHEY and SMNVEV (reference sequence). J gave up 7 bases and V 4 bases, and 10 bases lay outside the gene matches. Here the CDR3 DNA reads TGTGCCAGCAGTTCCCGACCTAGCGGGAGAGTGAATGAGCAGTTCTTC. It specifies CASSSRPSGRVNEQFF.

This rearrangement joins TRBV5-1 to TRBJ2-1; 13 bases are a match to TRBD2. Trimming removed 4 bases from V and 0 bases from J; junction bases left unmatched: 13. The CDR3 extends over 20 amino acids. Germline values: CDR1 SGHRS, CDR2 YFSETQ. This CDR3 is CASSLWTSGSTRSSYNEQFF. In nucleotides, the CDR3 is TGCGCCAGCAGCCTATGGACTAGCGGGAGTACCCGAAGCTCCTACAATGAGCAGTTCTTC.

The rearrangement joins TRBV15 to TRBJ1-5; the D gene is possibly TRBD1 (5 bases). Germline V CDR1 and CDR2: LNHNV, YYDKDF (reference sequence). V was clipped by 1 base and J by 4 bases, with 20 bases between them. This CDR3 has 18 residues. The CDR3, as DNA: TGTGCCACCAGCAGAGGTAACACTCAGGGCTTAGGTAATCAGCCCCAGCATTTT. This encodes CATSRGNTQGLGNQPQHF.